These 19 T cell receptor beta chains came from one sample sequenced in a study of shared clonotypes between healthy human individuals. TCRdb's table, derived via immunoSEQ multiplex PCR, lists solely in-frame clones and lacks some. The profile shows a few hundred thousand clones, roughly 96% of them singletons. The sample taken for sequencing was memory CD8+ T cells sorted from blood. The subset is: CD45RO+ cells pooled with CCR7-negative TemRA cells. Receptors were obtained from a man aged 25-40 years in good health.

The V call is TRBV7-9, the J call TRBJ2-1; possible D gene TRBD2, 5 bases. Germline-derived CDR1 and CDR2 are SEHNR and FQNEAQ (reference sequence). The CDR3 extends over 17 amino acids. The V gene lost 2 bases and the J gene lost 1 base, with 15 bases spanning the gap. CDR3 loop: CASSLFPAAASYNEQFF. The CDR3 DNA sequence: TGTGCCAGCAGCTTATTTCCAGCGGCAGCATCCTACAATGAGCAGTTCTTC.

The chain combines TRBV13 with TRBJ2-1; D is ambiguous. The CDR3 runs to 16 residues. V lost 4 bases, J lost 0 bases, and 13 bases lay in between. CDR1 is PRHDT and CDR2 is FYEKMQ in the germline V gene (reference sequence). In nucleotides, the CDR3 is TGTGCCAGCAGCTACCCAGACACGAGCTCCTACAATGAGCAGTTCTTC. Its protein is CASSYPDTSSYNEQFF. The full variable domain, rest sourced from reference TRBV13 and TRBJ2-1, is AAGVIQSPRHLIKEKRETATLKCYPIPRHDTVYWYQQGPGQDPQFLISFYEKMQSDKGSIPDRFSAQQFSDYHSELNMSSLELGDSALYFCASSYPDTSSYNEQFFGPGTRLTVL.

A word on this clone: Other DNA sequences in this specimen translate into the identical CDR3. V usage is TRBV19 and J usage is TRBJ2-1; TRBD1 matches at 9 bases. Germline lookup yields CDR1 LNHDA and CDR2 SQIVND (reference sequence). V lost 4 bases to trimming and J lost 7 bases; unmatched junction nucleotides: 2. The CDR3 is 13 residues long. CDR3 amino acids: CASSTTGGNEQFF. CDR3 sequence (DNA): TGTGCCAGTAGTACGACAGGGGGAAATGAGCAGTTCTTC.

This chain uses TRBV27 with TRBJ2-7, with a weak D call TRBD1 (5 bases). CDR1 is MNHEY, CDR2 SMNVEV, per germline (reference sequence). The CDR3 runs 13 residues. Trimming shortened V by 7 bases and J by 4 bases, and 14 bases separated the two germline ends. CDR3 bases: TGTGCCAGCAATGACAGAATTCGGTACGAGCAGTACTTC. This encodes CASNDRIRYEQYF.

Concerning this clone: One junction end does not reproduce the germline sequence, and a read error may be involved. The rearrangement joins TRBV7-2 to TRBJ2-3, with D perhaps TRBD2 (6 bases). This CDR3 is built from 13 residues. Looked up from germline, CDR1 is SGHTA and CDR2 is FQGNSA. CDR3 nucleotides: TGTGCCAGCAGCTTAGTATTGCGGGACGCGCTTCATTTT. Its protein product is CASSLVLRDALHF. The full variable domain, with the rest looked up from reference TRBV7-2 and TRBJ2-3, is GAGVSQSPSNKVTEKGKDVELRCDPISGHTALYWYRQSLGQGLEFLIYFQGNSAPDKSGLPSDRFSAERTGGSVSTLTIQRTQQEDSAVYLCASSLVLRDALHFGPGTRLTVL.

Note on this clone: Within the sample, other DNA sequences also encode this same CDR3. CDR3: CASSQGGETQYF. As DNA, the CDR3 is TGCGCCAGCAGCCAAGGGGGGGAGACCCAGTACTTC. V gene TRBV4-1 combines with J gene TRBJ2-5; perhaps D is TRBD1 or TRBD2 (5 bases each). Trimming left V 1 base short and J 5 bases short, with 5 bases between. Per the germline V gene, CDR1 is MGHRA and CDR2 is YSYEKL. This CDR3 comprises 12 residues.

The rearrangement joins TRBV7-8 to TRBJ2-5, with D unclear. CDR3 length: 12 amino acids. Between the trimmed V and J ends, which lost 4 bases and 5 bases, there was a span of 8 bases. CDR1 and CDR2 from the germline V gene are SGHVS and FQNEAQ. The CDR3, as DNA: TGTGCCAGCAGCTCCTTTAGGGAGACCCAGTACTTC. Protein sequence: CASSSFRETQYF.

The chain has TRBV19 and TRBJ2-5; D perhaps matches TRBD2 (5 bases). This CDR3 comprises 14 residues. Germline assignment: CDR1 LNHDA and CDR2 SQIVND (reference sequence). The ends were cut back, 3 bases at V and 2 bases at J, with 10 bases in the middle. CDR3 nucleotides: TGTGCCAGTAGTATTGGGCGGAGGCAAGAGACCCAGTACTTC. It specifies CASSIGRRQETQYF.

The rearrangement links TRBV4-1 to TRBJ2-7; D is perhaps TRBD2 (5 bases). CDR1 and CDR2 from the germline V gene are MGHRA and YSYEKL. CDR3 size: 17 residues. Trimming removed 0 bases at V and 5 bases at J, with 20 bases between. The CDR3, as DNA: TGCGCCAGCAGCCAAGATCCCTCGTACGGGATACTCAACGAGCAGTACTTC. This gives the protein CASSQDPSYGILNEQYF.

The sample holds one count of this clone. The chain couples TRBV2 to TRBJ1-2; TRBD1 is a possible D gene (6 bases). Trimming shortened V by 7 bases and J by 7 bases, and 13 bases separated the two germline ends. The germline CDR1 and CDR2 sequences are SNHLY and FYNNEI. The CDR3 extends over 12 amino acids. CDR3 amino acids: CASTGRGGGYTF. CDR3 DNA sequence: TGTGCCAGCACGGGCAGGGGTGGTGGCTACACCTTC.

This chain's CDR3 is CASRALAGVQETQYF. CDR3 coding DNA: TGTGCCAGCAGAGCACTAGCGGGAGTCCAAGAGACCCAGTACTTC. The chain is built from TRBV2 and TRBJ2-5, with 11 bases identical to TRBD2. The germline CDR1 and CDR2 sequences are SNHLY and FYNNEI. The CDR3 is made up of 15 amino acids. The ends lost 6 bases at V and 1 base at J; junction bases unmatched: 4.

This clone was observed once. The chain carries TRBV6-1 and TRBJ2-1; a possible D gene is TRBD2 (5 bases). The CDR3 consists of 13 residues. Germline V CDR1 and CDR2: MNHNS, SASEGT. V dropped 7 bases and J dropped 7 bases, with 14 bases sitting between them. The CDR3, as DNA: TGTGCCAGCACTCTAGCATGGGCGAATGAGCAGTTCTTC. Protein: CASTLAWANEQFF.

This sequence joins TRBV21-1 and TRBJ2-5; TRBD1, the table's D call, was not compared with the DNA. TRBV21-1 is designated a pseudogene. The CDR3 covers 14 residues. The CDR3 DNA follows: TGTGCCAGCAGCAAAGGCGAGGCCCAGGGGACCCAGTACTTC. Residues: CASSKGEAQGTQYF.

The chain recombines TRBV7-2 with TRBJ2-1, with TRBD2 matching over 7 bases. The junction had 6 bases not matched to a gene; V was cut back by 1 base and J by 6 bases. Germline CDR1 is SGHTA and CDR2 is FQGNSA. The CDR3 spans 15 residues. The CDR3 coding sequence is TGTGCCAGCAGCTTAGATATAGGCGGGGGCAATGAGCAGTTCTTC. Amino acid sequence: CASSLDIGGGNEQFF.

The V and J genes are TRBV30 and TRBJ2-3; D remains ambiguous. Trimming left V 5 bases short and J 1 base short, with 4 bases between. The CDR3 is 11 residues long. The germline V gene encodes CDR1 GTSNPN and CDR2 SVGIG (reference sequence). The CDR3 DNA reads TGTGCCTGGGCCCGCACAGATACGCAGTATTTT. Its protein is CAWARTDTQYF.

The J gene is TRBJ2-5, the V gene TRBV28, with D tentatively TRBD1 or TRBD2 (5 bases each). Trimming stripped 3 bases from V and 5 bases from J, with 16 bases between. The CDR3 loop spans 15 amino acids. Germline V gene sequence: CDR1 MDHEN, CDR2 SYDVKM. The CDR3 loop reads CASSFGTLARETQYF. CDR3 coding DNA: TGTGCCAGCAGTTTCGGGACCTTAGCGAGGGAGACCCAGTACTTC. Full variable domain (rest looked up from reference TRBV28 and TRBJ2-5): DVKVTQSSRYLVKRTGEKVFLECVQDMDHENMFWYRQDPGLGLRLIYFSYDVKMKEKGDIPEGYSVSREKKERFSLILESASTNQTSMYLCASSFGTLARETQYFGPGTRLLVL.

The chain joins TRBV4-2 to TRBJ1-1, with D tentatively TRBD1 (6 bases). Germline loops: CDR1 LGHNA, CDR2 YNFKEQ. The CDR3 consists of 14 residues. Trimming cost V 3 bases and J 1 base, with 9 bases left between them. CDR3 in DNA: TGTGCCAGCAGCCACGGGGGCTCGAACACTGAAGCTTTCTTT. It encodes CASSHGGSNTEAFF.

The V call is TRBV10-1, the J call TRBJ2-3, with D unclear. Germline lookup yields CDR1 WNHNN and CDR2 SYGVQD (reference sequence). This CDR3 region has 14 residues. Trimming pared 4 bases from V and 2 bases from J, leaving 10 bases between. The DNA for the CDR3 is TGCGCCAGCAGTGCCGGCAGGATCACAGATACGCAGTATTTT. Translated, it gives CASSAGRITDTQYF.

V usage is TRBV6-6 and J usage is TRBJ2-3; no reliable D call. V gave up 2 bases and J gave up 4 bases, with 13 bases separating them. The CDR3 is 15 residues long. Germline V gene data show CDR1 as MNHNY and CDR2 as SVGAGI (reference sequence). The CDR3: CASSYLNPGADTQYF. The CDR3 DNA follows: TGTGCCAGCAGTTACCTGAATCCTGGAGCAGATACGCAGTATTTT.